This T cell receptor (beta chain) appears in the sequencing data of a study of cytomegalovirus exposure and HLA in healthy donors. Study at large: Tens of millions of unique TCRs from HLA-typed donors were held in an early release of data. Study-wide results and limits: A previous analysis found most TCR beta V segments productive roughly 87% or roughly 30% of the time.

A word on this clone: Its antigen is not identified.

J lost 5 bases, V lost 0 bases, and 6 bases had no gene match. The CDR3 spans 16 residues. Germline values: CDR1 SGHDN, CDR2 FVKESK. Use of 60 Vbeta and 13 Jbeta primers characterized the PCR. Repertoires were generated with immunoSEQ multiplex PCR, while TCRdb's copy carries only in-frame clones and drops some. The repertoire consists of about 240,000 clones, with about 81% occurring once and the leading ten covering under 8%. The chain is built from TRBV14 and TRBJ2-5; 10 bases are shared with TRBD2. The sample consisted of PBMCs. The TCR originated in a woman in her sixties or seventies in good health and CMV-seropositive. CDR3 nucleotide sequence: TGTGCCAGCAGCCAAGATAGGCTAGCGGGAGTTGAGACCCAGTACTTC. It is translated as CASSQDRLAGVETQYF.